This T cell receptor beta chain was recovered during a study of T cell changes during pregnancy in multiple sclerosis. Germline CDR1 reads SNHLY; CDR2 reads FYNNEI. V lost 4 bases to trimming and J lost 2 bases; unmatched junction nucleotides: 8. This CDR3 is built from 16 residues. The assay was immunoSEQ multiplex PCR, and TCRdb's table has in-frame clones only and misses some. Among approximately 130,000 clones listed, 93% were seen once. The TCR comes from a female donor with multiple sclerosis, enrolled in a pregnancy study. Source: peripheral blood, taken before pregnancy. This chain connects TRBV2 to TRBJ2-7, with TRBD2 identical over 10 bases. The CDR3 region is CASSVDGTSVPYEQYF. The CDR3, as DNA: TGTGCCAGCAGTGTCGATGGGACTAGCGTCCCCTACGAGCAGTACTTC.